Presented here are 29 T cell receptor beta chains from one specimen sequenced in a study of T cells expressing NK-cell markers. TCRdb reworked the 5' RACE reads into one entry per CDR3 protein, no DNA. The specimen's table records 500,000 to 700,000 distinct CDR3 sequences. The sequenced sample consisted of blood T cells: a sorted CD56 or NKG2C T cell subset, CD4+ or CD8+ T cells, or bulk PBMC T cells (not recorded which). These receptors originate from a man aged 18 to 30 in good health.

This rearrangement joins TRBV6-5 to TRBJ1-2. Germline assignment: CDR1 MNHEY and CDR2 SVGAGI. The CDR3 spans 13 residues. CDR3 sequence: CASSYDFKAGYTF.

The chain carries TRBV29-1 and TRBJ2-1; TCRdb's D gene call, TRBD1, goes unchecked for lack of DNA. The germline CDR1 and CDR2 sequences are SQVTM and ANQGSEA. The length of the CDR3 is 15 residues. The CDR3 reads CSTHRPGQGVSEQFF.

The genes are TRBV25-1 and TRBJ1-1. The CDR3 has 11 residues. CDR1 and CDR2 from the germline V gene are MGHDK and SYGVNS. The CDR3 loop reads CATQRNTEAFF.

This chain uses TRBV7-2 with TRBJ2-3; absent DNA, TCRdb's TRBD2 call cannot be checked. The CDR3 is made up of 15 amino acids. Germline V gives CDR1 SGHTA, CDR2 FQGNSA. CDR3 sequence: CASSPVSGYTDTQYF.

V gene TRBV7-2 combines with J gene TRBJ2-7; without DNA, the TCRdb call of TRBD2 cannot be checked. Per the germline V gene, CDR1 is SGHTA and CDR2 is FQGNSA. This CDR3 comprises 16 residues. This chain's CDR3 is CASSPGGASGLYEQYF.

The rearrangement links TRBV6-5 to TRBJ2-1; TCRdb indicates TRBD2, and absent DNA this call remains unverified. The germline V gene encodes CDR1 MNHEY and CDR2 SVGAGI. There are 18 residues in the CDR3. CDR3 in amino acids: CASSYREVTWVNHNEQFF.

J is TRBJ2-2 and V is TRBV4-2; TCRdb's D gene call, TRBD1, goes unchecked for lack of DNA. Germline V CDR1 and CDR2: LGHNA, YNFKEQ. The CDR3 runs 16 residues. CDR3 sequence reads: CASSQGRDRRTGELFF.

The chain carries TRBV27 and TRBJ2-3. Per the germline V gene, CDR1 is MNHEY and CDR2 is SMNVEV (reference sequence). The CDR3 sequence is 11 residues long. The CDR3 loop reads CASSNGDTQYF.

The rearrangement uses TRBV20-1 and TRBJ1-1. The CDR3 has 14 residues. Germline loops: CDR1 DFQATT, CDR2 SNEGSKA (reference sequence). CDR3 amino acids: CSAEPQEKNTEAFF.

The chain uses TRBV15 and TRBJ2-3; no DNA is available, so the TRBD1 call from TCRdb remains unchecked. The CDR3 length is 15 residues. Germline V gene data show CDR1 as LNHNV and CDR2 as YYDKDF (reference sequence). CDR3 residues: CATSRDPGSTDTQYF.

The rearrangement links TRBV27 to TRBJ2-3. This CDR3 has 16 residues. From germline, CDR1 is MNHEY and CDR2 SMNVEV (reference sequence). The CDR3 region is CASSLPGQSSTDTQYF.

This chain links TRBV7-9 with TRBJ1-3; TCRdb's assignment of TRBD1 cannot be checked, as there is no DNA. The CDR3 runs to 12 residues. Germline V gene lookup returns CDR1 SEHNR and CDR2 FQNEAQ (reference sequence). The CDR3 spells CASRGQASAIYF.

CDR3 protein: CASSAERGYTDTQYF. The chain employs TRBV11-2 and TRBJ2-3. CDR1 and CDR2 (germline): SGHAT, FQNNGV. The CDR3 has 15 amino acids.

The chain recombines TRBV4-3 with TRBJ2-3; TCRdb gives TRBD2 as the D gene, but with no DNA this cannot be confirmed. Germline loops: CDR1 LGHNA, CDR2 YSLEER. The CDR3 runs to 16 residues. CDR3 region: CASSLQPTGAGDTQYF.

The rearrangement links TRBV7-9 to TRBJ2-1; TCRdb's assignment of TRBD1 cannot be checked, as there is no DNA. CDR3 length: 14 residues. Germline V gives CDR1 SEHNR, CDR2 FQNEAQ (reference sequence). The CDR3 loop reads CASRRVGDHNEQFF.

This sequence joins TRBV24-1 and TRBJ1-6. The CDR3 loop spans 15 amino acids. Germline loops: CDR1 KGHDR, CDR2 SFDVKD. The CDR3 protein is CATGAGPNSTVPLHF.

The chain links TRBV20-1 to TRBJ2-1; the D gene TCRdb calls, TRBD1, cannot be checked with no DNA. There are 15 residues in the CDR3. CDR1 and CDR2 from the germline V gene are DFQATT and SNEGSKA (reference sequence). CDR3: CSARTTGAPQSAQFF.

The V gene is TRBV28, the J gene TRBJ2-1; TCRdb names TRBD2, which stays unverified in the absence of DNA. The CDR3 loop spans 17 amino acids. The germline gives CDR1 MDHEN, CDR2 SYDVKM. CDR3 protein: CASSLFDWRQNGNEQFF.

V gene TRBV5-1 combines with J gene TRBJ2-3. This CDR3 is built from 15 residues. Germline CDR1 and CDR2: SGHRS and YFSETQ. CDR3 protein: CASSENSDSTDTQYF.

V is TRBV18 and J is TRBJ2-3; TCRdb gives TRBD2 as the D gene, but with no DNA this cannot be confirmed. The germline V gene encodes CDR1 KGHSH and CDR2 LQKENI. This CDR3 has 15 amino acids. The CDR3 is CASSPRAGVSDTQYF.

This rearrangement joins TRBV15 to TRBJ2-2; the TRBD1 assignment by TCRdb is unverifiable without DNA. The CDR3 runs 17 residues. Germline V lookup: CDR1 LNHNV, CDR2 YYDKDF (reference sequence). CDR3 sequence: CATSRDQWGSNTGELFF.

The rearrangement joins TRBV7-3 to TRBJ2-1. The CDR3 contains 15 residues. CDR1 SGHTA and CDR2 FQGTGA come from the germline V gene. The chain's CDR3 is CASSLTPYAFGEQFF.

The V call is TRBV7-2, the J call TRBJ2-5; TCRdb gives TRBD1 as the D gene, but with no DNA this cannot be confirmed. The germline gives CDR1 SGHTA, CDR2 FQGNSA. CDR3 size: 14 residues. This CDR3 is CASSLRGGRETQYF.

The chain recombines TRBV5-1 with TRBJ2-1. In germline, CDR1 is SGHRS, CDR2 YFSETQ. CDR3 size: 16 residues. The CDR3 sequence is CASSLLTGGTENEQFF.

The chain employs TRBV6-2 or TRBV6-3 and TRBJ1-1; TCRdb selects TRBD1, and the lack of DNA leaves this call unchecked. The CDR3 covers 13 residues. Germline V gene sequence: CDR1 MNHEY, CDR2 SVGEGT. The CDR3: CASSPRWTPEAFF.

The chain is built from TRBV28 and TRBJ1-2; TCRdb outputs TRBD1, but without DNA this stays unchecked. Germline V gives CDR1 MDHEN, CDR2 SYDVKM. This CDR3 is 14 amino acids long. This CDR3 is CASSFDNRGYGYTF.

The J gene is TRBJ2-2, the V gene TRBV10-3. CDR1 ENHRY and CDR2 SYGVKD come from the germline V gene. This CDR3 comprises 12 residues. CDR3: CAILAGDGELFF.

CDR3 amino acids: CASNQGELETQYF. The rearrangement links TRBV2 to TRBJ2-5; no DNA is available, so the TRBD1 call from TCRdb remains unchecked. This CDR3 region has 13 residues. Germline CDR1 SNHLY, CDR2 FYNNEI.

This chain uses TRBV6-2 or TRBV6-3 with TRBJ2-1; TCRdb's D gene call, TRBD2, goes unchecked for lack of DNA. There are 13 residues in the CDR3. In germline, CDR1 is MNHEY, CDR2 SVGEGT. The CDR3: CASTLLAGSWEFF.